The 16 T cell receptor beta chains below come from one sample, sequenced in a study of spatial heterogeneity in lung cancer. Described time point: sample taken at primary tumor resection. Unsorted whole RNA samples from tumor, nontumor lung or frozen PBMC were sequenced. TCRdb redid the calling of the 5' RACE reads with MiXCR, one entry per CDR3 protein. The sample shows 45,000 or so distinct CDR3 sequences, approximately 12% of them seen only once. Sequencing was performed on PBMCs, taken at surgery. These receptors were collected from a female donor with early-stage non-small cell lung cancer.

The rearrangement uses TRBV9 and TRBJ2-7; D is undetermined. V lost 0 bases and J 0 bases, leaving 13 bases between the germline ends. This CDR3 contains 16 residues. Looked up from germline, CDR1 is SGDLS and CDR2 is YYNGEE. CDR3 sequence: CASSVGPMISSYEQYF. The CDR3, as DNA: TGTGCCAGCAGCGTAGGACCTATGATAAGCTCCTACGAGCAGTACTTC.

This clonotype has ten or more counts. The chain joins TRBV9 to TRBJ2-3, with D possibly TRBD1 on 5 matching bases. This CDR3 has 15 amino acids. Germline values: CDR1 SGDLS, CDR2 YYNGEE. V was pared by 4 bases and J by 8 bases, with 20 bases between. The chain's CDR3 is CASSPPVGPRGTQYF. CDR3 sequence (DNA): TGTGCCAGCAGCCCCCCCGTGGGGCCAAGGGGTACGCAGTATTTT.

Notes on this clonotype: Possible read error: a much larger clone is one base away. Lacking the conserved final phenylalanine or tryptophan, this CDR3 likely reflects a read error. It is unclear where the CDR3 begins or ends on the DNA, so no DNA is shown, and the CDR3 is as TCRdb lists it. The chain links TRBV5-1 to TRBJ1-3; TRBD1 is taken as the D call from the table, unchecked against the DNA. Germline CDR1 is SGHRS and CDR2 is YFSETQ. The CDR3 totals 9 residues, both ends included. CDR3: CGSSPGPGR.

This clonotype was seen a handful of times. This chain uses TRBV7-2 with TRBJ2-2, with 9 bases matching TRBD1. CDR3 length: 15 amino acids. The germline V gene encodes CDR1 SGHTA and CDR2 FQGNSA. Trimming cost V 3 bases and J 3 bases; bases outside gene matches: 2. CDR3 coding DNA: TGTGCCAGCAGCTTCCGGACAGGGGACACCGGGGAGCTGTTTTTT. Its protein product is CASSFRTGDTGELFF. Based on the CDR3 plus reference TRBV7-2 and TRBJ2-2, the full variable domain is GAGVSQSPSNKVTEKGKDVELRCDPISGHTALYWYRQSLGQGLEFLIYFQGNSAPDKSGLPSDRFSAERTGGSVSTLTIQRTQQEDSAVYLCASSFRTGDTGELFFGEGSRLTVL.

The genes are TRBV6-2 or TRBV6-3 and TRBJ1-5, with 8 bases aligning to TRBD1. This CDR3 contains 16 residues. CDR1 and CDR2 from the germline V gene are MNHEY and SVGEGT. V was pared by 7 bases and J by 2 bases, with 10 bases of the junction left unmatched. The CDR3 sequence: CASKTGGEVGNQPQHF. The CDR3 DNA is TGTGCCAGCAAAACAGGGGGAGAGGTTGGCAATCAGCCCCAGCATTTT.

There are many counts of this clonotype. The CDR3 loop reads CASSHLTRATDTQYF. CDR3 DNA sequence: TGTGCCAGCAGTCACCTGACGAGGGCGACAGATACGCAGTATTTT. The chain employs TRBV6-2 or TRBV6-3 and TRBJ2-3; D is perhaps TRBD2 (5 bases). From germline, CDR1 is MNHEY and CDR2 SVGEGT. The V end was cut by 5 bases, the J end by 3 bases, with 15 bases between. This CDR3 contains 15 residues.

By its share, this clonotype is medium-sized. The J gene is TRBJ1-6, the V gene TRBV5-1, with D uncertain. This CDR3 is built from 13 residues. The V gene's germline CDR1 is SGHRS and CDR2 YFSETQ. V lost 5 bases and J 6 bases, leaving 9 bases between the germline ends. The CDR3 bases are TGCGCCAGCAGTTCGGACGGTAATTCACCCCTCCACTTT. The encoded protein is CASSSDGNSPLHF.

CDR3 residues: CSARLGAGTGELFF. The CDR3, as DNA: TGCAGTGCTAGGCTGGGGGCGGGCACCGGGGAGCTGTTTTTT. The J gene is TRBJ2-2, the V gene TRBV20-1; perhaps TRBD1 as D (6 bases). The CDR3 covers 14 residues. Germline V CDR1 and CDR2: DFQATT, SNEGSKA (reference sequence). Trimming took off 3 bases at V and 4 bases at J, with 12 bases between the two ends.

This clonotype was counted only a few times. V gene TRBV5-6 combines with J gene TRBJ1-1; 8 bases fit TRBD1. Trimming removed 3 bases from V and 8 bases from J; junction bases left unmatched: 3. Germline-derived CDR1 and CDR2 are SGHDT and YYEEEE. The CDR3 is 12 amino acids. The CDR3 DNA follows: TGTGCCAGCAGCTGGGGACAGGCCGAAGCTTTCTTT. Translation: CASSWGQAEAFF.

The table lists this clonotype with a few counts. This chain uses TRBV20-1 with TRBJ2-1; 9 bases are a match to TRBD2. Germline values: CDR1 DFQATT, CDR2 SNEGSKA (reference sequence). There are 13 residues in the CDR3. Germline trimming cut 5 bases from V and 6 bases from J; bases unmatched to any gene: 5. The CDR3 DNA is TGCAGTGCTTTAGCGGGGGCGACCAATGAGCAGTTCTTC. Translated: CSALAGATNEQFF.

This chain links TRBV12-3 or TRBV12-4 with TRBJ2-6; 10 nucleotides match TRBD2. J was trimmed by 0 bases and V by 5 bases; bases with no gene match: 4. This CDR3 region has 17 residues. CDR3 sequence reads: CASSPPSGSSGANVLTF. CDR3 nucleotides: TGTGCCAGCAGTCCCCCTAGCGGGAGCTCTGGGGCCAACGTCCTGACTTTC.

V is TRBV5-1 and J is TRBJ2-7; D is undetermined. Trimming pared 0 bases from V and 2 bases from J, leaving 12 bases between. CDR1 is SGHRS, CDR2 YFSETQ, per germline. The CDR3 is 15 residues long. The CDR3: CASSLASTIAYEQYF. The CDR3 DNA reads TGCGCCAGCAGCTTGGCCAGCACTATCGCCTACGAGCAGTACTTC.

The J gene is TRBJ2-7, the V gene TRBV3-1, with D perhaps TRBD1 (5 bases). Deletions cut 1 base from V and 0 bases from J, with 7 bases between. The germline gives CDR1 LGHDT, CDR2 YNNKEL (reference sequence). This CDR3 is 14 amino acids long. Here the CDR3 DNA reads TGTGCCAGCAGCCAAGGGACACCCTCCTACGAGCAGTACTTC. Translation: CASSQGTPSYEQYF.

This clonotype was counted between two and nine times. V and J are TRBV5-6 and TRBJ2-7, with 7 positions matching TRBD2. J lost 2 bases, V lost 6 bases, and 5 bases had no gene match. CDR3 length: 13 amino acids. Germline CDR1 and CDR2: SGHDT and YYEEEE. CDR3 DNA sequence: TGTGCCAGCAATGACGCGGGGGCCTACGAGCAGTACTTC. Its protein product is CASNDAGAYEQYF.

This clonotype was seen more than once but under ten times. The rearrangement uses TRBV7-9 and TRBJ1-2; the D is unclear. Germline-derived CDR1 and CDR2 are SEHNR and FQNEAQ (reference sequence). The germline V and J ends were trimmed by 1 base and 2 bases, with 5 bases remaining between them. The CDR3 contains 13 residues. The DNA for the CDR3 is TGTGCCAGCAGCTTAGTTCAAAACTATGGCTACACCTTC. It is translated as CASSLVQNYGYTF.

This clonotype has at least ten counts. The rearrangement joins TRBV6-5 to TRBJ2-3; 7 bases agree with TRBD2. From germline, CDR1 is MNHEY and CDR2 SVGAGI. Trimming cost V 0 bases and J 4 bases; bases outside gene matches: 4. This CDR3 has 15 residues. CDR3 in DNA: TGTGCCAGCAGTTACTCTCCTAGCGGCTCAGATACGCAGTATTTT. Its translation is CASSYSPSGSDTQYF.